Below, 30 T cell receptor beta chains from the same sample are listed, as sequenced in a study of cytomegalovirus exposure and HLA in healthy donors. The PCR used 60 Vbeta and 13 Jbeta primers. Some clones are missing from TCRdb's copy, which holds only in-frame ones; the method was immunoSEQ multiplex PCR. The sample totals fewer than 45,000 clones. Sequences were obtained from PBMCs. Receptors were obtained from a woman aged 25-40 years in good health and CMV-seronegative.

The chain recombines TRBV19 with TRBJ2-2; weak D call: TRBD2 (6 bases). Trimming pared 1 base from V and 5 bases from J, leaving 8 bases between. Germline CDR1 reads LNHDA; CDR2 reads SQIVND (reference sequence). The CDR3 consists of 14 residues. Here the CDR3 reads CASSIGGRTGELFF. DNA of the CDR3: TGTGCCAGTAGTATAGGTGGGAGGACCGGGGAGCTGTTTTTT.

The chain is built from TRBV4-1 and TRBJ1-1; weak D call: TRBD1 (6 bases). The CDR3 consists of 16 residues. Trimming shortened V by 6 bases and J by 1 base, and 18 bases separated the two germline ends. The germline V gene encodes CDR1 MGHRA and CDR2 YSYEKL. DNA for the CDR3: TGCGCCAGCAGTTACAAATCGGGACACCCGAACACTGAAGCTTTCTTT. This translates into CASSYKSGHPNTEAFF.

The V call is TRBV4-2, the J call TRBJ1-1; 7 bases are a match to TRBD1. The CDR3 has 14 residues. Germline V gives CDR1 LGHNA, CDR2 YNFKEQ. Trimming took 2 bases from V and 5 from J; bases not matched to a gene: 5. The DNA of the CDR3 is TGTGCCAGCAGCCAAAGACAGGGTGGTACTGAAGCTTTCTTT. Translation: CASSQRQGGTEAFF.

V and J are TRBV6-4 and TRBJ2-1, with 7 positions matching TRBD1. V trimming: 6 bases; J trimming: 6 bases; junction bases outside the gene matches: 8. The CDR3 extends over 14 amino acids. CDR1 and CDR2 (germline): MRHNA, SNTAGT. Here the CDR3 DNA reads TGTGCCAGCAGCAGGGACAGAAGCCTCAATGAGCAGTTCTTC. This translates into CASSRDRSLNEQFF.

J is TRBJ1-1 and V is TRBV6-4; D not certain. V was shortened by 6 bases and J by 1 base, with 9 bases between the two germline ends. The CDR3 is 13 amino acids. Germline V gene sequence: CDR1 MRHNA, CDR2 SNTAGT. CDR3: CASSESPNTEAFF. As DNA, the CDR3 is TGTGCCAGCAGCGAGTCACCGAACACTGAAGCTTTCTTT.

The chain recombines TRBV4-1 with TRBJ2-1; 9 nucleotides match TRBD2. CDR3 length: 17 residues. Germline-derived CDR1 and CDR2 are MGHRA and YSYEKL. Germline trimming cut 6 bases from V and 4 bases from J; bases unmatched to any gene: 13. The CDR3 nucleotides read TGCGCCAGCAGACCGGGACTAGCTGGGGGGGGTTACAATGAGCAGTTCTTC. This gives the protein CASRPGLAGGGYNEQFF.

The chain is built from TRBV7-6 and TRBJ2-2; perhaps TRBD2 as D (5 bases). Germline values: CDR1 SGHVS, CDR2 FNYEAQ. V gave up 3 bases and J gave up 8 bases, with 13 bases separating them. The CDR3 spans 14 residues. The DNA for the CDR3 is TGTGCCAGCAGCTTCACGGGGAGAGCGGGGGAGCTGTTTTTT. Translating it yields CASSFTGRAGELFF.

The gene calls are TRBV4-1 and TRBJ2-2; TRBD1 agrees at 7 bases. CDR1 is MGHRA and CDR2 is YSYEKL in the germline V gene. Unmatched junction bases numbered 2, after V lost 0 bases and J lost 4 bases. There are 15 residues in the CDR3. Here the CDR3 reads CASSQEDRATGELFF. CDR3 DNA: TGCGCCAGCAGCCAAGAAGACAGGGCCACCGGGGAGCTGTTTTTT.

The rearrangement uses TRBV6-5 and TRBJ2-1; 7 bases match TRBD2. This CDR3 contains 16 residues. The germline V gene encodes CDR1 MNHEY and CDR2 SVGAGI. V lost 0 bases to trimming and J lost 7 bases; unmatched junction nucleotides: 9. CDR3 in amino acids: CASSYSVNGRSNEQFF. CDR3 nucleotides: TGTGCCAGCAGTTACTCGGTAAACGGGAGGAGTAATGAGCAGTTCTTC.

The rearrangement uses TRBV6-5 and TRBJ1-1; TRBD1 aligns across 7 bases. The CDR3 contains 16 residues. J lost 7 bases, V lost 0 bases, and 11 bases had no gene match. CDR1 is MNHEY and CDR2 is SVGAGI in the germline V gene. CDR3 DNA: TGTGCCAGCAGTTACTCGATAGCGGGGACAGTGATTGAAGCTTTCTTT. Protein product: CASSYSIAGTVIEAFF.

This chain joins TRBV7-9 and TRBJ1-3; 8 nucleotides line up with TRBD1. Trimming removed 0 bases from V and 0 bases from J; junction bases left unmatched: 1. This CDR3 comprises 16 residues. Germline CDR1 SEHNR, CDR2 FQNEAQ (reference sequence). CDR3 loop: CASSLATGASGNTIYF. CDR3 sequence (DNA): TGTGCCAGCAGCTTAGCGACAGGGGCCTCTGGAAACACCATATATTTT.

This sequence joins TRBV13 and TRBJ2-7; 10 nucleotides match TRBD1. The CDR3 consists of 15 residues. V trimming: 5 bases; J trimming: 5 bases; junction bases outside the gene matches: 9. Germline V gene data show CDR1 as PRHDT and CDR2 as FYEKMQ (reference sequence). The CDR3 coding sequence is TGTGCCAGCAGCCCTACGACAGGGGGCCTGCACGAGCAGTACTTC. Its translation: CASSPTTGGLHEQYF.

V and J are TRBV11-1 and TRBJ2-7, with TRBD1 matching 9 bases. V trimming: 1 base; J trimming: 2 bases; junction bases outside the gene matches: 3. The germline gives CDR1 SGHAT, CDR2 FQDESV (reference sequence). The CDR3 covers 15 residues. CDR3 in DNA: TGTGCCAGCAGCTTAGGTGGACAGGGGCCCTACGAGCAGTACTTC. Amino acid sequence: CASSLGGQGPYEQYF.

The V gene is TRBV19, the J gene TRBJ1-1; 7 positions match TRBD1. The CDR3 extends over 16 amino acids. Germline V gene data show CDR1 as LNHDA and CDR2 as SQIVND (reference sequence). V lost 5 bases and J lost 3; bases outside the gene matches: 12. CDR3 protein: CASSLKTGFGDTEAFF. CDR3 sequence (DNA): TGTGCCAGTAGTTTGAAGACAGGGTTCGGGGACACTGAAGCTTTCTTT.

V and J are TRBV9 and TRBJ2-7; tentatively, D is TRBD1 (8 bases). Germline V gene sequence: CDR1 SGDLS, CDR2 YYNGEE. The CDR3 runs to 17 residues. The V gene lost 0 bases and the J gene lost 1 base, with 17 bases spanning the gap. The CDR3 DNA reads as TGTGCCAGCAGCGTAGGGGGGGGACAGGCAATATCCTACGAGCAGTACTTC. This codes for CASSVGGGQAISYEQYF. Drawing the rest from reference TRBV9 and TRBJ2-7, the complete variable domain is DSGVTQTPKHLITATGQRVTLRCSPRSGDLSVYWYQQSLDQGLQFLIQYYNGEERAKGNILERFSAQQFPDLHSELNLSSLELGDSALYFCASSVGGGQAISYEQYFGPGTRLTVT.

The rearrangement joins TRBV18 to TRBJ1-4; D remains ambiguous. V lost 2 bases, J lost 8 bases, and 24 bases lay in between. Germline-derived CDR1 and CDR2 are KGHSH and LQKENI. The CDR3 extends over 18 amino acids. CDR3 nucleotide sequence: TGTGCCAGCTCACCATGGGGATCGGGGTCGGATTCCTTGGAAAAACTGTTTTTT. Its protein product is CASSPWGSGSDSLEKLFF.

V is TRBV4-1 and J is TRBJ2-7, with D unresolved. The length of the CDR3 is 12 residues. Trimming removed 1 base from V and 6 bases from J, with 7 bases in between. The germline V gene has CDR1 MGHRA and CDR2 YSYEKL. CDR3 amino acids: CASSQVAAEQYF. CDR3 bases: TGCGCCAGCAGCCAAGTTGCGGCCGAGCAGTACTTC.

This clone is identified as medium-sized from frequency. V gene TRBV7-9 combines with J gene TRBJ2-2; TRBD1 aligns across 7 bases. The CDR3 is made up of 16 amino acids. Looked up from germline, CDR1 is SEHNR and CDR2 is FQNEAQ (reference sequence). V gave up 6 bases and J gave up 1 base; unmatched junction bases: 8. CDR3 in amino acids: CASSQNRDRNTGELFF. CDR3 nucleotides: TGTGCCAGCAGTCAGAACCGGGACAGGAACACCGGGGAGCTGTTTTTT. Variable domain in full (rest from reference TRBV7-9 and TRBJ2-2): DTGVSQNPRHKITKRGQNVTFRCDPISEHNRLYWYRQTLGQGPEFLTYFQNEAQLEKSRLLSDRFSAERPKGSFSTLEIQRTEQGDSAMYLCASSQNRDRNTGELFFGEGSRLTVL.

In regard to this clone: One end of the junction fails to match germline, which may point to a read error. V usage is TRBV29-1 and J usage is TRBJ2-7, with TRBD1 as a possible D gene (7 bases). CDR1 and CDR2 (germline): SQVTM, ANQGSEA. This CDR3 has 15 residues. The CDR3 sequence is CSVGTGLQTSSEQYF. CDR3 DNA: TGCAGCGTTGGGACAGGACTACAAACTTCCTCCGAGCAGTACTTC.

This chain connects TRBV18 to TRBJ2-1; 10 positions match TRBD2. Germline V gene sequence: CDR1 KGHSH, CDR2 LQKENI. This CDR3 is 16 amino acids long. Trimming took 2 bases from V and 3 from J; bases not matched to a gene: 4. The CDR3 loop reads CASSPGLAGVYNEQFF. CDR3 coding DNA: TGTGCCAGCTCACCAGGGCTAGCGGGAGTCTACAATGAGCAGTTCTTC.

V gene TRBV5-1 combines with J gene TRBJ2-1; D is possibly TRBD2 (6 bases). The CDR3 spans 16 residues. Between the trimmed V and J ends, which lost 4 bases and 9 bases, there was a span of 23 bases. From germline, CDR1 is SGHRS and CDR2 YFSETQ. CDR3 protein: CASSHSLRGGVGEQFF. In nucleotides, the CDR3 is TGCGCCAGCAGCCATTCACTTCGGGGAGGAGTTGGTGAGCAGTTCTTC.

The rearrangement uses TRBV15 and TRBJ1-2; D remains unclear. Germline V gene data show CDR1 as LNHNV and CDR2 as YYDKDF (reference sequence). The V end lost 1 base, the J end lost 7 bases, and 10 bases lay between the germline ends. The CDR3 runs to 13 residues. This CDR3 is CATSRAWAGGYTF. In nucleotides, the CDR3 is TGTGCCACCAGCAGAGCCTGGGCGGGTGGCTACACCTTC. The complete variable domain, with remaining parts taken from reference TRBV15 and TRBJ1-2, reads DAMVIQNPRYQVTQFGKPVTLSCSQTLNHNVMYWYQQKSSQAPKLLFHYYDKDFNNEADTPDNFQSRRPNTSFCFLDIRSPGLGDTAMYLCATSRAWAGGYTFGSGTRLTVV.

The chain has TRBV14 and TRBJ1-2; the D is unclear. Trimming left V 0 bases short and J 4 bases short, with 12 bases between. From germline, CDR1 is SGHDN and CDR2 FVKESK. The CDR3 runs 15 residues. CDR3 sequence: CASSQDLGSFYGYTF. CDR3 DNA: TGTGCCAGCAGCCAAGATCTGGGGAGCTTCTATGGCTACACCTTC.

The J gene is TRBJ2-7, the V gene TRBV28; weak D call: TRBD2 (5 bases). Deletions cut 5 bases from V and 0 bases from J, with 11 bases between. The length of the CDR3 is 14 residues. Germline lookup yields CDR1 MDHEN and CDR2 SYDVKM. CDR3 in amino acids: CASSQYGDSYEQYF. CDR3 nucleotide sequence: TGTGCCAGCAGTCAATACGGGGACTCCTACGAGCAGTACTTC.

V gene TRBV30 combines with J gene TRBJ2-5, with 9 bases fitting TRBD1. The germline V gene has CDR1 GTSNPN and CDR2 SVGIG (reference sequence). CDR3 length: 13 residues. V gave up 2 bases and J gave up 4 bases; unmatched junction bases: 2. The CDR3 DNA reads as TGTGCCTGGAGTCCGGGACAGGGAGAGACCCAGTACTTC. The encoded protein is CAWSPGQGETQYF.

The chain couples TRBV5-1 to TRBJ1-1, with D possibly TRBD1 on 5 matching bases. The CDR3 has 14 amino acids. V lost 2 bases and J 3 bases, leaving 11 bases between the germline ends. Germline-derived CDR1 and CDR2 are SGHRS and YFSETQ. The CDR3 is CASSFRSQDTEAFF. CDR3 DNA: TGCGCCAGCAGCTTTAGGTCACAGGACACTGAAGCTTTCTTT. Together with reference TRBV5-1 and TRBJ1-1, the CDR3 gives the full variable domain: KAGVTQTPRYLIKTRGQQVTLSCSPISGHRSVSWYQQTPGQGLQFLFEYFSETQRNKGNFPGRFSGRQFSNSRSEMNVSTLELGDSALYLCASSFRSQDTEAFFGQGTRLTVV.

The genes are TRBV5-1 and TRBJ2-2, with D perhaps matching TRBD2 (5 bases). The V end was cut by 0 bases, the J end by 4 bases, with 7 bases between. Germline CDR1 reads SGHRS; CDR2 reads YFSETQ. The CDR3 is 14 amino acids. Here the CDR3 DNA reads TGCGCCAGCAGCTTGGGAGGACTCACCGGGGAGCTGTTTTTT. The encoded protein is CASSLGGLTGELFF.

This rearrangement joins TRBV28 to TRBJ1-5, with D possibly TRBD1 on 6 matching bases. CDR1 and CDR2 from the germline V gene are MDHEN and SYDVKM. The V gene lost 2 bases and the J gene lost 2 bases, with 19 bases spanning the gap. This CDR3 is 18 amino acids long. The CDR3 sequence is CASSLLFSRGAGNQPQHF. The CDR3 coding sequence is TGTGCCAGCAGTTTACTATTCAGTCGGGGGGCCGGCAATCAGCCCCAGCATTTT.

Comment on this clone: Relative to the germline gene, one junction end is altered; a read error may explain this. The CDR3, as DNA: TGTGCCTGGAGTGTACGACAGCGGGAGCGGGAGAACCAGTACTTC. It codes for CAWSVRQRERENQYF. The chain recombines TRBV30 with TRBJ2-5; 8 bases agree with TRBD2. The germline gives CDR1 GTSNPN, CDR2 SVGIG (reference sequence). The CDR3 sequence is 15 residues long.

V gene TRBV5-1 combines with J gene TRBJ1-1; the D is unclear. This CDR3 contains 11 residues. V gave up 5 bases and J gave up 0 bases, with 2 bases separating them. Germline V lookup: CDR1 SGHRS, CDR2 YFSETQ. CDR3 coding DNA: TGCGCCAGCAGTATGAACACTGAAGCTTTCTTT. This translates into CASSMNTEAFF.